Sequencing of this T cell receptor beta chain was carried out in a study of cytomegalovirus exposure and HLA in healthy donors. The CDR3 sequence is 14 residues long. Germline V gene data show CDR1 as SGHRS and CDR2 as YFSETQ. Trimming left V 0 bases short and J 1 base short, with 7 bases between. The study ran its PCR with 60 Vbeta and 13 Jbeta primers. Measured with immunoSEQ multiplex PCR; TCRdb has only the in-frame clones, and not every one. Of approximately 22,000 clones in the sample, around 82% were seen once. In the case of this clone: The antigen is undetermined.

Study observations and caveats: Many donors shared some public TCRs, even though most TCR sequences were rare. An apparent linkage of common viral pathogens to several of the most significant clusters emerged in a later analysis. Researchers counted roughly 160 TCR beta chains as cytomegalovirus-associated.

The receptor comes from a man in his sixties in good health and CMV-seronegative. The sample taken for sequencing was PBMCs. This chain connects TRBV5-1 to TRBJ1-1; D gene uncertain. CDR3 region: CASSLGGGNTEAFF. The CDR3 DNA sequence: TGCGCCAGCAGCTTGGGAGGAGGGAACACTGAAGCTTTCTTT.